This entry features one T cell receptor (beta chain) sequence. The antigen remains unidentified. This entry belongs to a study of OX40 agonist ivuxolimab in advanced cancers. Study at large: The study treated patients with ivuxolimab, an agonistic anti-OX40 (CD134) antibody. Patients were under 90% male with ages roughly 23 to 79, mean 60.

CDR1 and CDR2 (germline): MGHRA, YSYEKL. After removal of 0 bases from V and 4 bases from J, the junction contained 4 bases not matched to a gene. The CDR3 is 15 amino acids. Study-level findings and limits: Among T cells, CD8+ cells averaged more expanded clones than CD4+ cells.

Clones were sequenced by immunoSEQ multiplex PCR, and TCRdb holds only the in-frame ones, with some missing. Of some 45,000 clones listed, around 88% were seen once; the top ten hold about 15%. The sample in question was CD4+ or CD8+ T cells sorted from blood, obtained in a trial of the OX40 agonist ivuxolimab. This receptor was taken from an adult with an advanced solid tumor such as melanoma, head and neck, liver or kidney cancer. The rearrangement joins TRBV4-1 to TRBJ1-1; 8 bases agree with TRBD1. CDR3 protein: CASSQEQGVGTEAFF. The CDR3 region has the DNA TGCGCCAGCAGCCAAGAACAGGGGGTGGGCACTGAAGCTTTCTTT.